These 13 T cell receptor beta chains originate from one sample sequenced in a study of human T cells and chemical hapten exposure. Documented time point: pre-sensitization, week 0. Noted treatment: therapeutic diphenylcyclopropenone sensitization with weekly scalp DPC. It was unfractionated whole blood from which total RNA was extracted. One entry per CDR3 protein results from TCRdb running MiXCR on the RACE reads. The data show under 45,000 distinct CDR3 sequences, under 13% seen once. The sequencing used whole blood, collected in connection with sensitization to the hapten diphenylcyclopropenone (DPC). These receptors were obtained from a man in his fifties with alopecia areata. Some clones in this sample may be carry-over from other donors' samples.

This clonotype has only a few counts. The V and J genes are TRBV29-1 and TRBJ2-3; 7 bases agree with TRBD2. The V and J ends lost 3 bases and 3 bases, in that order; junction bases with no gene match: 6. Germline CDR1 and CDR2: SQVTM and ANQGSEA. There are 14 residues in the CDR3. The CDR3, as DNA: TGCAGCGTTGAGGGTTTTAGCGGGACAGATACGCAGTATTTT. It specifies CSVEGFSGTDTQYF.

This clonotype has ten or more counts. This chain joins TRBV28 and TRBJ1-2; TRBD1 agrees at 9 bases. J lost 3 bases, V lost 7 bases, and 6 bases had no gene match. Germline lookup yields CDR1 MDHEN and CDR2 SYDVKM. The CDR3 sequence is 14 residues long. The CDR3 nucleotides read TGTGCCAGCAAAACAGGGGGCGAGGACTATGGCTACACCTTC. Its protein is CASKTGGEDYGYTF.

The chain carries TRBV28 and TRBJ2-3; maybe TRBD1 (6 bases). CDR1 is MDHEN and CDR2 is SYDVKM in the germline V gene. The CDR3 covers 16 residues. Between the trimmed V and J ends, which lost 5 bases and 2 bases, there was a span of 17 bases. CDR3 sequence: CASSTPGTYDTDTQYF. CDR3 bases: TGTGCCAGCAGTACACCCGGGACATATGACACAGATACGCAGTATTTT.

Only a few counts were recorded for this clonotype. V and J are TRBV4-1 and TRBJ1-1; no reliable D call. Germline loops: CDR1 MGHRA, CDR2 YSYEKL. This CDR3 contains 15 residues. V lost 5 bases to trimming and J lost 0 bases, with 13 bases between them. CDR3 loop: CASSLGRVMNTEAFF. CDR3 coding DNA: TGCGCCAGCAGCTTGGGAAGGGTCATGAACACTGAAGCTTTCTTT.

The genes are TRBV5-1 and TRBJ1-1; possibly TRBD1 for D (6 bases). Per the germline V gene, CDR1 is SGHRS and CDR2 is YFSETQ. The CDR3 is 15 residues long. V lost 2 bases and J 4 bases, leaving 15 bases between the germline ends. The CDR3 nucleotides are TGCGCCAGCAGCTTAAACAGGGTAGGGAGCACTGAAGCTTTCTTT. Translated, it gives CASSLNRVGSTEAFF.

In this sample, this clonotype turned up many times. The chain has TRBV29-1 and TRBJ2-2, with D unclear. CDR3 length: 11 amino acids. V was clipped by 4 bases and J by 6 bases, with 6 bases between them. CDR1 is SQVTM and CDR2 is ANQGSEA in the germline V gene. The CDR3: CSVGSSGELFF. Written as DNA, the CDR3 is TGCAGCGTTGGCTCTTCCGGGGAGCTGTTTTTT.

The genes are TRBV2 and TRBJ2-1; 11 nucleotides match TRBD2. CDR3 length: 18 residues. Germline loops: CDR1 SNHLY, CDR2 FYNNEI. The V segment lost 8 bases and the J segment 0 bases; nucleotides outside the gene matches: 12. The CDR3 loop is CASASATSGVYSYNEQFF. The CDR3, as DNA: TGTGCCAGCGCCTCGGCGACTAGCGGGGTGTACTCCTACAATGAGCAGTTCTTC.

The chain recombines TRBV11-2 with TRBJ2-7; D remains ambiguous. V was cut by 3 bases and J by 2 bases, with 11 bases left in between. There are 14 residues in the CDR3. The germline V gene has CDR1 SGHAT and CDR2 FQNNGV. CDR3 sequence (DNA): TGTGCCAGCAGCTTCGGCAGCGAAGCCTACGAGCAGTACTTC. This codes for CASSFGSEAYEQYF. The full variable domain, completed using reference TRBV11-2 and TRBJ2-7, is EAGVAQSPRYKIIEKRQSVAFWCNPISGHATLYWYQQILGQGPKLLIQFQNNGVVDDSQLPKDRFSAERLKGVDSTLKIQPAKLEDSAVYLCASSFGSEAYEQYFGPGTRLTVT.

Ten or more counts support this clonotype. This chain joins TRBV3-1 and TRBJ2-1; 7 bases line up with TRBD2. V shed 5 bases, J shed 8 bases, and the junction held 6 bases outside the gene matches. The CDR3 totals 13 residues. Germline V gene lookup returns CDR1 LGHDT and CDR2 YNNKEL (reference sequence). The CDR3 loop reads CASSFLAGDEQFF. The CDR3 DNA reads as TGTGCCAGCAGCTTCCTCGCGGGAGATGAGCAGTTCTTC.

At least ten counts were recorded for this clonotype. DNA for the CDR3: TGTGCCAGCAGCTTAGCAGGACTAGCGGTGTTGGACGAGCAGTACTTC. Protein sequence: CASSLAGLAVLDEQYF. The chain has TRBV7-2 and TRBJ2-7; 10 positions match TRBD2. The trim removed 0 bases at V and 5 bases at J, leaving 7 bases unmatched. This CDR3 is 16 amino acids long. Germline V lookup: CDR1 SGHTA, CDR2 FQGNSA.

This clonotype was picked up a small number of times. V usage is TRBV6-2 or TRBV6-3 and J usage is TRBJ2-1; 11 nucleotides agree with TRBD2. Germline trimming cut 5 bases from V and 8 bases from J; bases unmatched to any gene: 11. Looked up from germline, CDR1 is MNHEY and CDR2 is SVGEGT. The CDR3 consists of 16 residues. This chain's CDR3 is CASSTTSGSPRDEQFF. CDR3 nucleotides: TGTGCCAGCAGTACCACTAGCGGGAGCCCTCGAGATGAGCAGTTCTTC.

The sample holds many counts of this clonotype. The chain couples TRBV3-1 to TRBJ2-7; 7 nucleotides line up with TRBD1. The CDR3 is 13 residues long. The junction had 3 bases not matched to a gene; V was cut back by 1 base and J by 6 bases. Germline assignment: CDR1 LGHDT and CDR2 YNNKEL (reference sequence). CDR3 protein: CASSQGQGTEQYF. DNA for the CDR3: TGTGCCAGCAGCCAAGGACAGGGAACCGAGCAGTACTTC.

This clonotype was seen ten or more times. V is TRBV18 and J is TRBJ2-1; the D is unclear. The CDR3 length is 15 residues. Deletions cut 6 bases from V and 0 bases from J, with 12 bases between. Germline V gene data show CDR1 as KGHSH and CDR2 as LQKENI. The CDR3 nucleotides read TGTGCCAGCTCGCCTGACACTACCTCCTACAATGAGCAGTTCTTC. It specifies CASSPDTTSYNEQFF.